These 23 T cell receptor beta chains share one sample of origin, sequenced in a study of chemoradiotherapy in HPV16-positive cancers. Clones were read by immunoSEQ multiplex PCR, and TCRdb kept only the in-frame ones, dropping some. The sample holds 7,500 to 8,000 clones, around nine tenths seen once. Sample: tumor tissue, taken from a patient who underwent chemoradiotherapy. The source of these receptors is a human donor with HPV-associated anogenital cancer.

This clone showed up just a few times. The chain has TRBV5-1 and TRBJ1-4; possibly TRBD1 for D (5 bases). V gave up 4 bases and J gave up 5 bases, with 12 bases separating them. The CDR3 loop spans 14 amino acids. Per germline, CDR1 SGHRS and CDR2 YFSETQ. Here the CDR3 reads CASSEGPSNEKLFF. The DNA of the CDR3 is TGCGCCAGCAGCGAGGGACCATCGAATGAAAAACTGTTTTTT.

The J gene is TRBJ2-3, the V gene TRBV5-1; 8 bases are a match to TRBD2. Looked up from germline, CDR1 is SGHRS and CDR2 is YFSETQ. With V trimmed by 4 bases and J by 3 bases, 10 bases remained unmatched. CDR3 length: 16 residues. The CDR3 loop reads CASSGRSGSSTDTQYF. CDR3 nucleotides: TGCGCCAGCAGCGGAAGGAGCGGGAGTAGTACAGATACGCAGTATTTT.

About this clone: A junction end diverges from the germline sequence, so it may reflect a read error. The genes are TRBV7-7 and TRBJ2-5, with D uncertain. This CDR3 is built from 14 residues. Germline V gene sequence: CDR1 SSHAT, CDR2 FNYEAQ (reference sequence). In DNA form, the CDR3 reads TGTGCTAGCAGCTTAGGAAGACGGGAAGAGACCCAGTACTTC. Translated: CASSLGRREETQYF.

CDR3 loop: CASSDSTGGADTQYF. DNA of the CDR3: TGTGCCAGCAGTGACTCGACAGGGGGCGCAGATACGCAGTATTTT. This chain links TRBV6-4 with TRBJ2-3; 10 bases align to TRBD1. Trimming cost V 0 bases and J 4 bases; bases outside gene matches: 1. The CDR3 has 15 residues. Germline lookup yields CDR1 MRHNA and CDR2 SNTAGT.

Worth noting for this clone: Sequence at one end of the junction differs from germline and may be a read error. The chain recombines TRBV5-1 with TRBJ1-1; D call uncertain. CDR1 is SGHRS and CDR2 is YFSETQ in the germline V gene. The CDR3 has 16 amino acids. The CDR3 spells CASTLGIQRANTEAFF. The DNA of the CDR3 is TGCGCCAGCACCTTGGGAATACAGAGAGCGAACACTGAAGCTTTCTTT.

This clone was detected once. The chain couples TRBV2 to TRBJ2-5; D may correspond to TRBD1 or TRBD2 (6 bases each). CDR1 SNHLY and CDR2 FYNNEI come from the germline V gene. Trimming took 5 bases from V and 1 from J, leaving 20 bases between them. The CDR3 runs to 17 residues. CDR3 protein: CASSQGTAGGRQETQYF. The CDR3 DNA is TGTGCCAGCAGTCAGGGAACAGCCGGGGGCCGCCAAGAGACCCAGTACTTC.

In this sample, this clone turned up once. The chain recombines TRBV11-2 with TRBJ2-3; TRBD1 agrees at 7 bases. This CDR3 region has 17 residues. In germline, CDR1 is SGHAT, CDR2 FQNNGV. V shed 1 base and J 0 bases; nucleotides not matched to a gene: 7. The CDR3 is CASSLGQGSPSTDTQYF. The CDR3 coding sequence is TGTGCCAGCAGCTTAGGACAGGGATCCCCTAGCACAGATACGCAGTATTTT.

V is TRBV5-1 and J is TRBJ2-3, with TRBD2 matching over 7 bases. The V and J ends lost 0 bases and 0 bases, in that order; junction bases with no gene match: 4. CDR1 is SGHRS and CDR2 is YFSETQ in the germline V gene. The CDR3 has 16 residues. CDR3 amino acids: CASSLGGEGSTDTQYF. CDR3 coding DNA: TGCGCCAGCAGCTTGGGCGGGGAGGGGAGCACAGATACGCAGTATTTT. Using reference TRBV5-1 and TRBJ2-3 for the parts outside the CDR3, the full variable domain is KAGVTQTPRYLIKTRGQQVTLSCSPISGHRSVSWYQQTPGQGLQFLFEYFSETQRNKGNFPGRFSGRQFSNSRSEMNVSTLELGDSALYLCASSLGGEGSTDTQYFGPGTRLTVL.

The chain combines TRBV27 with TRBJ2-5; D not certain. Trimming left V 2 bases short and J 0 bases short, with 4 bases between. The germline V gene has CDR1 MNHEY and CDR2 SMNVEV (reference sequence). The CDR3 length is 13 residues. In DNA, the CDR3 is TGTGCCAGCAGTTTACTAAACCAAGAGACCCAGTACTTC. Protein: CASSLLNQETQYF.

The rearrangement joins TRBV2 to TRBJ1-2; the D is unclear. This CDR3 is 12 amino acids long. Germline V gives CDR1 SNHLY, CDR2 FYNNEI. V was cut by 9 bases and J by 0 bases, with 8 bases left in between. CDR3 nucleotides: TGTGCCAGACAGCAATCTAACTATGGCTACACCTTC. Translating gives CARQQSNYGYTF.

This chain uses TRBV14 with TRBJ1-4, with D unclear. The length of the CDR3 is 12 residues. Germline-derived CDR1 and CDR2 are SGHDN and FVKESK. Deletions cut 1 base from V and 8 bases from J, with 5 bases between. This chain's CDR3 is CASSQVREKLFF. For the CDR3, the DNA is TGTGCCAGCAGCCAAGTTCGAGAAAAACTGTTTTTT.

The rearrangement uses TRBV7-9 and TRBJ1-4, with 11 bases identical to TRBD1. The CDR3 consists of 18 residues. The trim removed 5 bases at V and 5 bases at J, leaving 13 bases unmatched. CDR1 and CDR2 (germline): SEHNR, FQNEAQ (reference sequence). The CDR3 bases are TGTGCCAGCAGCCCCTGGACAGGGGGCGCAAACTGGAATGAAAAACTGTTTTTT. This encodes CASSPWTGGANWNEKLFF. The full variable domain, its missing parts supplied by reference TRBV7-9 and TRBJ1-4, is DTGVSQNPRHKITKRGQNVTFRCDPISEHNRLYWYRQTLGQGPEFLTYFQNEAQLEKSRLLSDRFSAERPKGSFSTLEIQRTEQGDSAMYLCASSPWTGGANWNEKLFFGSGTQLSVL.

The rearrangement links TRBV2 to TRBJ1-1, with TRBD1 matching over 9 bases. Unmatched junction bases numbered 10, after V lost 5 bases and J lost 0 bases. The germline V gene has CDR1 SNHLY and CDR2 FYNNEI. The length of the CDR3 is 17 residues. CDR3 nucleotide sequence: TGTGCCAGCAGTCAACACCGGGACAGGGCCATGAACACTGAAGCTTTCTTT. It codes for CASSQHRDRAMNTEAFF.

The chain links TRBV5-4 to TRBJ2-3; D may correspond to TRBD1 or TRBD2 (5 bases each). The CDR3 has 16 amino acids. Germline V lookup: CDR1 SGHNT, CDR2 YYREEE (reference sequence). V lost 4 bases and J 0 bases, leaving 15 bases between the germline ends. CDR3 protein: CASSLIGTSSTDTQYF. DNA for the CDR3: TGTGCCAGCAGCCTGATAGGGACCTCTAGCACAGATACGCAGTATTTT.

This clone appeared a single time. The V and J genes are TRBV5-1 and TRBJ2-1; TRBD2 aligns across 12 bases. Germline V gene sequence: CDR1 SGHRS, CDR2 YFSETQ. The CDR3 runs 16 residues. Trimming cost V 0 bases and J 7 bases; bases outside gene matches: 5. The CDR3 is CASSLAASGGVNEQFF. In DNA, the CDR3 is TGCGCCAGCAGCTTGGCGGCTAGCGGGGGGGTTAATGAGCAGTTCTTC.

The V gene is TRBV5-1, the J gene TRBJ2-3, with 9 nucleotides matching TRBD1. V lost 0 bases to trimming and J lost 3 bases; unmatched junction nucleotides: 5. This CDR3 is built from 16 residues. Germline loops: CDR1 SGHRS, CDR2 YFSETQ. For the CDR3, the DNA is TGCGCCAGCAGCTTGGGCGGACAGGGGTGGACAGATACGCAGTATTTT. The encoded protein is CASSLGGQGWTDTQYF.

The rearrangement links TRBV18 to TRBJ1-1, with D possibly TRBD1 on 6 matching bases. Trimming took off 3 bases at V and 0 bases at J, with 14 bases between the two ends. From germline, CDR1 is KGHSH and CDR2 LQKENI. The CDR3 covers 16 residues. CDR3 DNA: TGTGCCAGCTCACCTACCCTGGACAGCCTGAACACTGAAGCTTTCTTT. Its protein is CASSPTLDSLNTEAFF. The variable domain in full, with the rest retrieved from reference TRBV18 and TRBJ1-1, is NAGVMQNPRHLVRRRGQEARLRCSPMKGHSHVYWYRQLPEEGLKFMVYLQKENIIDESGMPKERFSAEFPKEGPSILRIQQVVRGDSAAYFCASSPTLDSLNTEAFFGQGTRLTVV.

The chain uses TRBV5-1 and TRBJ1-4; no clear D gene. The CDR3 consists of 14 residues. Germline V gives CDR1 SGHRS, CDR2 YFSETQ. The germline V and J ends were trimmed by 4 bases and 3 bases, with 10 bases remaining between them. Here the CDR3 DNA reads TGCGCCAGCAGCGCCCTATCAGCTAATGAAAAACTGTTTTTT. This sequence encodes CASSALSANEKLFF.

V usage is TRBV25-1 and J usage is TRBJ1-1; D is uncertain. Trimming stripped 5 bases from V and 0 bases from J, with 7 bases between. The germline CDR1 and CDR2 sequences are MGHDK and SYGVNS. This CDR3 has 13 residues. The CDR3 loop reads CASSPRLNTEAFF. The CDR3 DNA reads TGTGCCAGCAGTCCCCGATTGAACACTGAAGCTTTCTTT.

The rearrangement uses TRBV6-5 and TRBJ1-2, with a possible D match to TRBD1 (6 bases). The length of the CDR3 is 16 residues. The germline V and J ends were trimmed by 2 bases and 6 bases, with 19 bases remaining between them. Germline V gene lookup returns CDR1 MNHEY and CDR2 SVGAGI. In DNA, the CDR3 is TGTGCCAGCAGTTACGGTACGGGGGCTCTTAGCCATGGCTACACCTTC. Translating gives CASSYGTGALSHGYTF.

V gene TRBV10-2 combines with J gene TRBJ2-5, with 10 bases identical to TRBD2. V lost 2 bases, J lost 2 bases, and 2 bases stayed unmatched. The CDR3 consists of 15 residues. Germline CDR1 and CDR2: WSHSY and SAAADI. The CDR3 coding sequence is TGCGCCAGCAGTGAGCCTAGCGGGGGACAAGAGACCCAGTACTTC. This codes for CASSEPSGGQETQYF.

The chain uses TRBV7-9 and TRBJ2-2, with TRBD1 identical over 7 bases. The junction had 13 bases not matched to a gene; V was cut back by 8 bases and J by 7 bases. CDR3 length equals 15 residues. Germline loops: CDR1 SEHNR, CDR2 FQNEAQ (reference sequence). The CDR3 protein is CASARLRGTIGELFF. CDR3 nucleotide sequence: TGTGCCAGCGCTCGGCTCAGGGGGACGATCGGGGAGCTGTTTTTT.

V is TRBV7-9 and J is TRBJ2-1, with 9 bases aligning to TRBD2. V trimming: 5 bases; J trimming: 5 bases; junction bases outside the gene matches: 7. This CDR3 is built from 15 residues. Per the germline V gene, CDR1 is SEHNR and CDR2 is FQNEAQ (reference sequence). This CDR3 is CASSPSGRFHNEQFF. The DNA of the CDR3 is TGTGCCAGCAGCCCCAGCGGGAGGTTCCACAATGAGCAGTTCTTC.